This T cell receptor (beta chain) is drawn from a study of T cell responses to AZD1222 COVID-19 vaccine. The wider study: Combined were second doses at about 4 or about 12 weeks. The study, taken as a whole, reports: The sample set comprised mostly white British donors with more females, and clonal diversity was possibly underestimated. The peak T cell response came first, and repertoires were sampled only after it. Nearly half of spike-specific TCRs reportedly target variant regions that are unmutated in the B.1.351 and B.1.1.7 variants.

Libraries were prepared by immunoSEQ multiplex PCR; TCRdb keeps only in-frame clonotypes and omits some of them. This sample carries 100,000 to 150,000 clones, roughly 90% of them seen once, and the ten largest clones take around 1.6%. Remarks on this clone: Antigen specificity is unknown.

The CDR3 sequence is 15 residues long. The germline V gene has CDR1 MDHEN and CDR2 SYDVKM. Trimming shortened V by 2 bases and J by 1 base, and 11 bases separated the two germline ends. The clonotype comes from an adult in good health. The chain recombines TRBV28 with TRBJ1-2; no clear D. Specimen: peripheral blood, collected on day 0 of AZD1222 vaccination. The CDR3 protein is CASSLSLGYNYGYTF. The DNA of the CDR3 is TGTGCCAGCAGTTTAAGTCTAGGGTATAACTATGGCTACACCTTC.